What follows describes a single TCR beta chain. TCRdb's copy holds only in-frame clones and misses some; the assay was immunoSEQ multiplex PCR. The table lists about 130,000 clones, approximately 91% of them singletons. Investigators merged groups given second doses at roughly 4 or roughly 12 weeks. This sample was taken from a study of T cell responses to AZD1222 COVID-19 vaccine. Germline CDR1 reads KGHSH; CDR2 reads LQKENI. The germline V and J ends were trimmed by 5 bases and 2 bases, with 18 bases remaining between them. The CDR3 extends over 16 amino acids. The chain links TRBV18 to TRBJ1-1, with D hard to call. This receptor was taken from an adult who received the AZD1222 COVID-19 vaccine. The specimen comprised peripheral blood, sampled 28 days after the second AZD1222 dose. Here the CDR3 reads CASSIQAPPVNTEAFF. CDR3 DNA: TGTGCCAGCTCAATTCAGGCGCCCCCGGTAAACACTGAAGCTTTCTTT. The whole variable domain, remainder taken from reference TRBV18 and TRBJ1-1, is NAGVMQNPRHLVRRRGQEARLRCSPMKGHSHVYWYRQLPEEGLKFMVYLQKENIIDESGMPKERFSAEFPKEGPSILRIQQVVRGDSAAYFCASSIQAPPVNTEAFFGQGTRLTVV.